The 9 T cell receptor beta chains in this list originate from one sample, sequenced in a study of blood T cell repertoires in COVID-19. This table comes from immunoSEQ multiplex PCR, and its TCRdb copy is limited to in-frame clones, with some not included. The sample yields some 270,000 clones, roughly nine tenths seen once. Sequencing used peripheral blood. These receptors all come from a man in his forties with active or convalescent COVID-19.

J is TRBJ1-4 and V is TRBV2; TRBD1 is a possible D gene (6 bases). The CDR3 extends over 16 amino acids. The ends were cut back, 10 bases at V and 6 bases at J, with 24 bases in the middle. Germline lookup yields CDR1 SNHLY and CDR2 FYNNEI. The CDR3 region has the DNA TGTGCCACCAAGGGGGTGATTACAGGGCGGGATGAAAAACTGTTTTTT. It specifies CATKGVITGRDEKLFF.

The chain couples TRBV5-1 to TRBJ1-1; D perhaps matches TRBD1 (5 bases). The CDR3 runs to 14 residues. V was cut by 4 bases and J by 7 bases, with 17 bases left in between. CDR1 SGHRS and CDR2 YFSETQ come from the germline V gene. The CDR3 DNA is TGCGCCAGCAGCGGCGAATTAGGGGTTAGTGAAGCTTTCTTT. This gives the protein CASSGELGVSEAFF.

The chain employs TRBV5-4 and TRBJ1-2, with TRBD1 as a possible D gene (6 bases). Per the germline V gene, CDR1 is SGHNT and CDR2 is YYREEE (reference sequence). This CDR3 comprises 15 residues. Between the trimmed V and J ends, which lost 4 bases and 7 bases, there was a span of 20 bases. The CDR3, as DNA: TGTGCCAGCAGCCATCGCAGGGGCGGGGAGGGTGGCTACACCTTC. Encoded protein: CASSHRRGGEGGYTF.

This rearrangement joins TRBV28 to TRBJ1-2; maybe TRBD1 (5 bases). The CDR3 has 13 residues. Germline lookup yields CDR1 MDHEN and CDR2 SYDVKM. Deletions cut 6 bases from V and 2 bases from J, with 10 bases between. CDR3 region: CASRVDRNYGYTF. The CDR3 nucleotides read TGTGCCAGCAGAGTAGACAGAAACTATGGCTACACCTTC.

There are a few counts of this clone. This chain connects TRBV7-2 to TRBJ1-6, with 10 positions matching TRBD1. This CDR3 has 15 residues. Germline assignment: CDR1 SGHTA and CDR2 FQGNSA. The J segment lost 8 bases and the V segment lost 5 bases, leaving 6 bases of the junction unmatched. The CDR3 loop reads CASSPTGGFDSPLHF. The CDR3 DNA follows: TGTGCCAGCAGCCCGACAGGGGGCTTCGATTCACCCCTCCACTTT.

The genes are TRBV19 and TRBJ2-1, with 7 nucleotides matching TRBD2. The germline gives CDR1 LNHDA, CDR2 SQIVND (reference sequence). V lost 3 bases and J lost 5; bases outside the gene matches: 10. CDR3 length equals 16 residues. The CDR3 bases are TGTGCCAGTAGTATCGCCTGGGGAGGGAGCAACAATGAGCAGTTCTTC. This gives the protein CASSIAWGGSNNEQFF. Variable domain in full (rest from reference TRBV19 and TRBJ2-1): DGGITQSPKYLFRKEGQNVTLSCEQNLNHDAMYWYRQDPGQGLRLIYYSQIVNDFQKGDIAEGYSVSREKKESFPLTVTSAQKNPTAFYLCASSIAWGGSNNEQFFGPGTRLTVL.

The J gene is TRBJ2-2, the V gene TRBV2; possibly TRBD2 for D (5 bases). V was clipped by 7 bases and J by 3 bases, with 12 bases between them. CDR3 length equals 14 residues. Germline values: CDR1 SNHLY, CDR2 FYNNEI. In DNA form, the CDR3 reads TGTGCCAGCATCCGGGCGAGGGACACCGGGGAGCTGTTTTTT. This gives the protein CASIRARDTGELFF.

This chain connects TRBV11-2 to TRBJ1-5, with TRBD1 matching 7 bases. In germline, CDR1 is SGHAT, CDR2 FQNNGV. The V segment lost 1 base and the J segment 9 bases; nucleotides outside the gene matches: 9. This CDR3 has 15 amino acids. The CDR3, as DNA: TGTGCCAGCAGCTTAGGCCCCGGGACAGCATGGCCCCAGCATTTT. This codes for CASSLGPGTAWPQHF.

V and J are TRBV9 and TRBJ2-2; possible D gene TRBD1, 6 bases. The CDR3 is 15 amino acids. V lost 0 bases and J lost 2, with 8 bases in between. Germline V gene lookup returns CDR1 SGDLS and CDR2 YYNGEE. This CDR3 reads CASSVAGTNTGELFF. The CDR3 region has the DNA TGTGCCAGCAGCGTAGCCGGGACAAACACCGGGGAGCTGTTTTTT. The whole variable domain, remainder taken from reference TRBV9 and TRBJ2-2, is DSGVTQTPKHLITATGQRVTLRCSPRSGDLSVYWYQQSLDQGLQFLIQYYNGEERAKGNILERFSAQQFPDLHSELNLSSLELGDSALYFCASSVAGTNTGELFFGEGSRLTVL.